Given below is one T cell receptor (beta chain) in context. These data belong to a study of PD-1 and CTLA-4 blockade in melanoma. Germline loops: CDR1 MNHEY, CDR2 SVGAGI. V was clipped by 3 bases and J by 6 bases, with 14 bases between them. This CDR3 has 14 amino acids. This table comes from immunoSEQ multiplex PCR, and its TCRdb copy is limited to in-frame clones, with some not included. The repertoire consists of 9,500 to 13,000 clones, with 80% to 90% occurring once and the leading ten covering roughly 30%. The starting material was CD8+ T cells from peripheral blood, obtained from a patient given anti-PD-1 treatment. The TCR was taken from a human donor with melanoma. The chain joins TRBV6-5 to TRBJ1-2; D uncertain. The CDR3 loop is CASSYQASTNGYTF. CDR3 nucleotides: TGTGCCAGCAGTTATCAGGCCTCAACTAATGGCTACACCTTC.